This T cell receptor (beta chain) was recorded in a study of blood T cell repertoires in COVID-19. Looking at the study overall: COVID-19 samples, acute and convalescent, were from the United States, Italy and Spain. In each case, the material was cDNA or gDNA derived from T cells, B-cell-depleted T cells, or PBMCs.

Under the authors' procedure: Counts of nucleated cells, estimated from reference gene primer amplification, were obtained. Profiling relied on immunoSEQ multiplex PCR, and the TCRdb table lists in-frame clones only, not all of them. That table gives V, J and clone size, and the DNA gave D and trimming. The sample holds about 190,000 clones, approximately 85% seen once. J was trimmed by 0 bases and V by 6 bases; bases with no gene match: 3. The CDR3 runs 14 residues. In germline, CDR1 is MNHEY, CDR2 SVGAGI. The material sequenced was peripheral blood. This TCR was recovered from a woman aged 65 to 85 with active or convalescent COVID-19. The chain recombines TRBV6-5 with TRBJ2-7; 9 nucleotides agree with TRBD2. The CDR3 is CASRRREGSYEQYF. CDR3 DNA sequence: TGTGCCAGCAGGAGGCGGGAGGGCTCCTACGAGCAGTACTTC.